This T cell receptor (beta chain) appears in the sequencing data of a study of blood T cell repertoires in COVID-19. Study background: Sites in the United States, Italy and Spain provided acute and convalescent COVID-19 samples. PBMCs, B-cell-depleted T cells, or T cells were the source of the cDNA or gDNA that made up the material.

This CDR3 has 14 residues. Germline CDR1 GTSNPN, CDR2 SVGIG (reference sequence). Trimming cost V 5 bases and J 1 base, with 12 bases left between them. Original methodology: Amplification of reference gene primers was used by the study to estimate nucleated cell counts. Profiling relied on immunoSEQ multiplex PCR, and the TCRdb table lists in-frame clones only, not all of them. The D gene and trimming were derived from the DNA, and the V and J assignments and clone size from that table. Among around 300,000 clones listed, around 89% were seen once. The Seattle patients, enrolled during active infection, were followed longitudinally.

The chain recombines TRBV30 with TRBJ1-3, with D possibly TRBD1 on 5 matching bases. The sequence derives from a woman between 25 and 40 years old with COVID-19, enrolled during active disease. Sample: peripheral blood. This CDR3 reads CAWGDGTSGNTIYF. In DNA form, the CDR3 reads TGTGCCTGGGGCGACGGGACTTCTGGAAACACCATATATTTT.